One and the same sample provided the 4 T cell receptor beta chains below, sequenced in a study of blood T cell repertoires in COVID-19. The protocol was immunoSEQ multiplex PCR, while the TCRdb copy is restricted to in-frame clones and leaves out a portion. This sample has 200,000 to 250,000 clones, with 80% found just once. The sample taken for sequencing was peripheral blood. All receptors come from a human donor in a cohort sampled during active COVID-19.

The chain recombines TRBV19 with TRBJ1-1, with 9 bases fitting TRBD1. V shed 7 bases, J shed 5 bases, and the junction held 5 bases outside the gene matches. Per the germline V gene, CDR1 is LNHDA and CDR2 is SQIVND (reference sequence). The CDR3 sequence is 13 residues long. CDR3 sequence: CASTTQGATEAFF. CDR3 nucleotides: TGTGCCAGTACCACACAGGGGGCAACTGAAGCTTTCTTT.

The chain employs TRBV28 and TRBJ1-1, with 8 bases aligning to TRBD1. This CDR3 has 12 residues. Germline V gene data show CDR1 as MDHEN and CDR2 as SYDVKM. Written as DNA, the CDR3 is TGTGCTACCGGGACAGGGAACACTGAAGCTTTCTTT. It yields the protein CATGTGNTEAFF.

The rearrangement links TRBV7-9 to TRBJ1-6, with 10 positions matching TRBD1. Germline V gene sequence: CDR1 SEHNR, CDR2 FQNEAQ (reference sequence). The CDR3 is made up of 14 amino acids. V gave up 3 bases and J gave up 10 bases; unmatched junction bases: 3. The CDR3 sequence is CASSLDRGISPLHF. The CDR3, as DNA: TGTGCCAGCAGCTTGGACAGGGGGATATCACCCCTCCACTTT.

The rearrangement links TRBV28 to TRBJ2-6; D is ambiguous. The CDR3 spans 14 residues. With 1 base removed from V and 2 bases from J, the gap between germline ends came to 3 bases. CDR1 MDHEN and CDR2 SYDVKM come from the germline V gene. The CDR3 nucleotides are TGTGCCAGCAGTTTATTCGCTGGGGCCAACGTCCTGACTTTC. As protein: CASSLFAGANVLTF.